This T cell receptor beta chain emerged from a study of T cells of healthy individuals. TCRdb reprocessed the 5' RACE reads with MiXCR, giving one entry per CDR3 protein. The repertoire has about 96,000 distinct CDR3 sequences, roughly 18% of them found once; the top ten carry over 5%. In germline, CDR1 is MNHEY, CDR2 SVGAGI. This CDR3 is built from 16 residues. The V gene end was trimmed by 0 bases and the J gene end by 2 bases; junction bases not matched to a gene: 5. This clonotype was seen only a few times. The chain uses TRBV6-5 and TRBJ2-7, with TRBD2 matching over 9 bases. The sequence came from a human donor in good health. The CDR3 region is CASSYSSGSLPYEQYF. DNA for the CDR3: TGTGCCAGCAGTTACTCTAGCGGGAGCTTGCCCTACGAGCAGTACTTC.